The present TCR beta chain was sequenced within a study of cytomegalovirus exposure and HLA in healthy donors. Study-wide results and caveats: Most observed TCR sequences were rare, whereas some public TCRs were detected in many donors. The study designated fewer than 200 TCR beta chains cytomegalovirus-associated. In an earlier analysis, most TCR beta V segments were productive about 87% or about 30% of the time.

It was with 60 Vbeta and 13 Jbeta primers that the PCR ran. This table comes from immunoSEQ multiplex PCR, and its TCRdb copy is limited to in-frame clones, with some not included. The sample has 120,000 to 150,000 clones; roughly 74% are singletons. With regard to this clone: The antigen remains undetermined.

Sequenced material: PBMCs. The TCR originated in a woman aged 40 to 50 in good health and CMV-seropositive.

The CDR3 here is CASSSGIRYNEQFF. The CDR3 DNA follows: TGTGCCAGTAGTTCGGGAATCCGGTACAATGAGCAGTTCTTC. V gene TRBV19 combines with J gene TRBJ2-1; weak D call: TRBD2 (5 bases). Between the trimmed V and J ends, which lost 5 bases and 4 bases, there was a span of 12 bases. Germline V gene sequence: CDR1 LNHDA, CDR2 SQIVND (reference sequence). The CDR3 loop spans 14 amino acids.